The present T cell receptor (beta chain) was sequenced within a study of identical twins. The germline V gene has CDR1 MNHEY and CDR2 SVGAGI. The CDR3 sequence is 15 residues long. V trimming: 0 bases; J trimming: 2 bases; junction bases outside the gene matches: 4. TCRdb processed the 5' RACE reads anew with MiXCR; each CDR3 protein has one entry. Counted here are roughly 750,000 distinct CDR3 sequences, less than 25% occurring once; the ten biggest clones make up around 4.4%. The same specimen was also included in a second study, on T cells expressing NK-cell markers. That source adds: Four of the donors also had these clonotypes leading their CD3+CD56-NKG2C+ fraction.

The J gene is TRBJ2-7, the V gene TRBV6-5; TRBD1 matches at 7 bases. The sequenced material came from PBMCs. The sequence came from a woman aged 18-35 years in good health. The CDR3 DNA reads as TGTGCCAGCAGTTACTCGACAGGGCAGACCTACGAGCAGTACTTC. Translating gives CASSYSTGQTYEQYF.